Below are 16 T cell receptor beta chains sequenced from a single sample in a study of cytomegalovirus exposure and HLA in healthy donors. Vbeta (60) and Jbeta (13) primers were used in the PCR. TCRdb keeps only in-frame clones here, not all; method: immunoSEQ multiplex PCR. The sample includes 100,000 or so clones, 73% of them seen just once. The sample taken for sequencing was PBMCs. These receptor sequences come from a man aged 40-49 years in good health and CMV-seronegative.

The rearrangement joins TRBV10-2 to TRBJ1-5; 8 positions match TRBD1. The ends lost 8 bases at V and 6 bases at J; junction bases unmatched: 9. CDR1 and CDR2 from the germline V gene are WSHSY and SAAADI. The CDR3 has 14 residues. For the CDR3, the DNA is TGCGCCAGCCAGGTGGGGGGGACAGGTCAGCCCCAGCATTTT. The encoded protein is CASQVGGTGQPQHF.

The V call is TRBV5-1, the J call TRBJ1-1; tentatively, D is TRBD1 (5 bases). V gave up 4 bases and J gave up 7 bases, with 17 bases separating them. The CDR3 loop spans 14 amino acids. From germline, CDR1 is SGHRS and CDR2 YFSETQ. CDR3 nucleotide sequence: TGCGCCAGCAGCCAGGACACGTCCATGTTTGAAGCTTTCTTT. Translated, it gives CASSQDTSMFEAFF.

The J gene is TRBJ2-3, the V gene TRBV9; 11 nucleotides agree with TRBD2. The CDR3 consists of 15 residues. Germline trimming cut 0 bases from V and 3 bases from J; bases unmatched to any gene: 0. Per germline, CDR1 SGDLS and CDR2 YYNGEE. CDR3 DNA sequence: TGTGCCAGCAGCGTAGCTAGCGGGGGGACAGATACGCAGTATTTT. It is translated as CASSVASGGTDTQYF.

Relative to its sample, this clone is large. V usage is TRBV2 and J usage is TRBJ1-4; possibly TRBD1 for D (5 bases). The CDR3 length is 12 residues. V gave up 6 bases and J gave up 8 bases, with 10 bases separating them. The germline CDR1 and CDR2 sequences are SNHLY and FYNNEI. DNA of the CDR3: TGTGCCAGCAGGGGGCGCGAGGAAAAACTGTTTTTT. Amino acid sequence: CASRGREEKLFF.

The V and J genes are TRBV6-5 and TRBJ1-2; D is unresolved. V was pared by 6 bases and J by 4 bases, with 12 bases between. The length of the CDR3 is 13 residues. Germline-derived CDR1 and CDR2 are MNHEY and SVGAGI. The CDR3 here is CASSLRLAYGYTF. CDR3 nucleotide sequence: TGTGCCAGCAGCCTCCGCCTAGCCTATGGCTACACCTTC.

J is TRBJ2-7 and V is TRBV5-1; TRBD1 agrees at 7 bases. The CDR3 totals 14 residues. Germline loops: CDR1 SGHRS, CDR2 YFSETQ. The V segment lost 4 bases and the J segment 5 bases; nucleotides outside the gene matches: 9. CDR3 loop: CASSPRQGLDEQYF. CDR3 nucleotide sequence: TGCGCCAGCAGCCCGAGACAGGGTTTGGACGAGCAGTACTTC. The full variable domain, its missing parts supplied by reference TRBV5-1 and TRBJ2-7, is KAGVTQTPRYLIKTRGQQVTLSCSPISGHRSVSWYQQTPGQGLQFLFEYFSETQRNKGNFPGRFSGRQFSNSRSEMNVSTLELGDSALYLCASSPRQGLDEQYFGPGTRLTVT.

The V and J genes are TRBV18 and TRBJ2-3; 11 nucleotides align to TRBD2. Germline lookup yields CDR1 KGHSH and CDR2 LQKENI. The CDR3 extends over 15 amino acids. Unmatched junction bases numbered 2, after V lost 2 bases and J lost 4 bases. The CDR3 bases are TGTGCCAGCTCACCAAGACTAGCGGGATCAGATACGCAGTATTTT. Translated, it gives CASSPRLAGSDTQYF.

Here the CDR3 DNA reads TGTGCCAGCAGCCCGGACAGAAACTATGGCTACACCTTC. Protein product: CASSPDRNYGYTF. The rearrangement uses TRBV7-2 and TRBJ1-2; TRBD1 is a possible D gene (6 bases). The CDR3 totals 13 residues. Germline loops: CDR1 SGHTA, CDR2 FQGNSA. V was cut by 5 bases and J by 2 bases, with 9 bases left in between.

The chain is built from TRBV28 and TRBJ2-2; 9 nucleotides line up with TRBD1. After removal of 6 bases from V and 4 bases from J, the junction contained 12 bases not matched to a gene. CDR3 length: 17 amino acids. Germline values: CDR1 MDHEN, CDR2 SYDVKM. CDR3 DNA sequence: TGTGCCAGCAGGTCTAGCTCCGGGACAGGGAGCACCGGGGAGCTGTTTTTT. Translation: CASRSSSGTGSTGELFF. Based on the CDR3 plus reference TRBV28 and TRBJ2-2, the full variable domain is DVKVTQSSRYLVKRTGEKVFLECVQDMDHENMFWYRQDPGLGLRLIYFSYDVKMKEKGDIPEGYSVSREKKERFSLILESASTNQTSMYLCASRSSSGTGSTGELFFGEGSRLTVL.

This chain connects TRBV27 to TRBJ2-2, with D maybe TRBD1 (7 bases). There are 15 residues in the CDR3. V was cut by 3 bases and J by 5 bases, with 13 bases left in between. Germline V gene lookup returns CDR1 MNHEY and CDR2 SMNVEV (reference sequence). CDR3 residues: CASSLGAGGTGELFF. CDR3 bases: TGTGCCAGCAGTTTGGGGGCAGGGGGGACCGGGGAGCTGTTTTTT.

V is TRBV2 and J is TRBJ2-1; TRBD2 matches at 11 bases. In germline, CDR1 is SNHLY, CDR2 FYNNEI. This CDR3 is 13 amino acids long. V shed 8 bases, J shed 5 bases, and the junction held 2 bases outside the gene matches. As DNA, the CDR3 is TGTGCCAGCCGACTAGCGGGGAACAATGAGCAGTTCTTC. Translating it yields CASRLAGNNEQFF.

CDR3 coding DNA: TGTGCCAGCAGCTTTGGGGGACAGAAGACCCAGTACTTC. Translated: CASSFGGQKTQYF. The chain carries TRBV14 and TRBJ2-5; 7 nucleotides match TRBD1. CDR3 length: 13 amino acids. Unmatched junction bases numbered 6, after V lost 5 bases and J lost 6 bases. Germline assignment: CDR1 SGHDN and CDR2 FVKESK.

The V call is TRBV5-6, the J call TRBJ1-2, with D perhaps TRBD1 (5 bases). This CDR3 has 14 residues. The V gene lost 2 bases and the J gene lost 7 bases, with 15 bases spanning the gap. In germline, CDR1 is SGHDT, CDR2 YYEEEE. In nucleotides, the CDR3 is TGTGCCAGCAGCTTTGGGGCAGACGCTGTTGGCTACACCTTC. Translated, it gives CASSFGADAVGYTF. Full variable domain (rest looked up from reference TRBV5-6 and TRBJ1-2): DAGVTQSPTHLIKTRGQQVTLRCSPKSGHDTVSWYQQALGQGPQFIFQYYEEEERQRGNFPDRFSGHQFPNYSSELNVNALLLGDSALYLCASSFGADAVGYTFGSGTRLTVV.

CDR3 sequence (DNA): TGTGCCAGCAGCTCCCCGGGACAGGCGTCCCGCTTGTACACTGAAGCTTTCTTT. This sequence encodes CASSSPGQASRLYTEAFF. The V gene is TRBV7-9, the J gene TRBJ1-1; TRBD1 matches 8 bases. Germline loops: CDR1 SEHNR, CDR2 FQNEAQ (reference sequence). The CDR3 runs to 18 residues. Trimming cost V 4 bases and J 3 bases; bases outside gene matches: 16.

CDR3 in amino acids: CSVDRGYPYEQYF. Written as DNA, the CDR3 is TGCAGCGTTGACAGGGGGTATCCCTACGAGCAGTACTTC. The chain joins TRBV29-1 to TRBJ2-5; 7 bases map to TRBD1. The DNA end favors TRBJ2-7, so the J call may be wrong. In germline, CDR1 is SQVTM, CDR2 ANQGSEA. The CDR3 has 13 residues.

The chain joins TRBV6-5 to TRBJ1-1, with TRBD1 matching over 7 bases. From germline, CDR1 is MNHEY and CDR2 SVGAGI. The CDR3 length is 12 residues. V lost 6 bases and J lost 6; bases outside the gene matches: 4. The CDR3 coding sequence is TGTGCCAGCAGAGCGACAGGGTCTGAAGCTTTCTTT. It encodes CASRATGSEAFF.